Listed below are T cell receptor beta chains from one sample, sequenced in a study of T cell changes during pregnancy in multiple sclerosis. Data came from immunoSEQ multiplex PCR; TCRdb stores just in-frame clones and leaves some out. The data show tens of thousands of clones, with 90% to 95% seen just once and around 0.75% held by the top ten. The sequenced sample was peripheral blood, obtained in the second trimester of pregnancy. Receptor source: a female donor in good health, enrolled as a control in a pregnancy study. Each CDR3 is given with its conserved first and last residue. Fields, in order: J gene, V gene, clone size, D gene, CDR3 protein, CDR3 DNA. D genes are given only for firm matches. Clone size is given for some rows only: seen once, a few or many times, or a class if the clone is expanded.

TRBJ2-1 TRBV27 . . CASSPDTPISDEQFF TGTGCCAGCAGCCCAGACACGCCAATTTCCGATGAGCAGTTCTTC
TRBJ1-2 TRBV14 . . CASSRPTGGYTF TGTGCCAGCAGCCGACCGACTGGTGGCTACACCTTC
TRBJ2-6 TRBV10-3 . . CAISESGGAFSGANVLTF TGTGCCATCAGTGAGTCGGGGGGGGCTTTTTCTGGGGCCAACGTCCTGACTTTC
TRBJ2-1 TRBV7-3 . TRBD2 CASSLVFGLADPNEQFF TGTGCCAGCAGCTTAGTCTTTGGGCTAGCGGACCCCAATGAGCAGTTCTTC
TRBJ1-2 TRBV5-6 . . CASSVDGPRGSRYTF TGTGCCAGCAGCGTGGACGGACCCAGGGGTAGTCGCTACACCTTC
TRBJ1-1 TRBV6-6 . . CASSYQGNTEAFF TGTGCCAGCAGTTACCAGGGGAACACTGAAGCTTTCTTT
TRBJ2-1 TRBV7-2 . . CASSLGQGTYYNEQFF TGTGCCAGCAGCTTAGGCCAGGGTACTTACTACAATGAGCAGTTCTTC
TRBJ2-7 TRBV6-5 . . CASSYSSHLLYEQYF TGTGCCAGCAGTTACTCGAGCCATCTACTCTACGAGCAGTACTTC
TRBJ2-2 TRBV29-1 . . CSGEGGTGELFF TGCAGCGGGGAAGGGGGCACCGGGGAGCTGTTTTTT
TRBJ1-2 TRBV19 . . CASSPDTYGYTF TGTGCCAGTAGTCCAGACACCTATGGCTACACCTTC
TRBJ1-4 TRBV9 . . CASSGSEATNEKLFF TGTGCCAGCAGCGGCTCAGAGGCAACTAATGAAAAACTGTTTTTT
TRBJ2-3 TRBV5-5 . TRBD2 CASSSEGAGGPDTQYF TGTGCCAGCAGCTCGGAGGGAGCGGGGGGGCCGGATACGCAGTATTTT
TRBJ1-6 TRBV7-7 . TRBD1 CASTISGTADSPLHF TGTGCCAGCACCATCTCGGGGACAGCGGACTCACCCCTCCACTTT
TRBJ2-7 TRBV4-3 . TRBD2 CASSQGPLAGGDYPYEQYF TGCGCCAGCAGCCAAGGTCCGCTAGCGGGGGGTGATTACCCCTACGAGCAGTACTTC
TRBJ1-1 TRBV6-6 few TRBD1 CASTYGQGSFGEAFF TGTGCCAGCACCTACGGACAGGGAAGCTTTGGTGAAGCTTTCTTT